This T cell receptor (beta chain) was sequenced during a study of cytotoxic CD8 clonotypes in ibrutinib-treated CLL (dated by TCRdb to 2020 to 2023). Regarding the study in general: The cohort had some eleven relapsed/refractory and around 14 treatment-naive patients; 17 to 18 were IGHV unmutated. Partial responses were observed in roughly 25 patients and complete responses in 2; after a median follow-up of around 68 months, remission was maintained in 15 or so patients and progression was observed in about twelve. Response samples were obtained after a median of around 11 months of treatment, with a range of about 6 to 40 months. An average of about 250,000 productive templates and approximately 91,000 productive rearrangements was obtained per sample. Of the approximately 90 participants in the trial, approximately 26 had longitudinal samples available. Cryopreserved peripheral blood mononuclear cells were obtained before treatment, at response, and at either sustained remission or disease progression.

Approximately 2 micrograms of genomic DNA were extracted from cryopreserved PBMCs for TCR beta library preparation. High-throughput TCR beta sequencing was performed on longitudinal blood samples from CLL patients receiving ibrutinib monotherapy. Patients were enrolled in a phase 2 open-label single-center ibrutinib monotherapy trial. About this clone itself: No antigen is known for it. Qualities for individual bases were not recorded, and no much larger clone is one base off.

Reading from cysteine to phenylalanine, the CDR3 counts 12 amino acids. The sequence is cut down to CDR3 DNA, 36 bases in frame from base 1. V and J are truncated by 6 bases and 1 base respectively, leaving an intervening sequence of 6 bases. As encoded in the germline V gene, CDR1 is MGHDK while CDR2 is SYGVNS. On a MiSeq, deep resolution sequencing aimed for a depth between 1 in 1 million and 1 in 200,000 T cells, with each clonotype covered 10x on average. The immunoSEQ hsTCRB Kit was used to generate TCR beta libraries. Per the original workflow: ImmunoSEQ Data Assistant and ImmunoSEQ Analyzer were used for data analysis, and V, D and J genes were assigned according to IMGT definitions. Clonality, which ranges from 0 to 1, was calculated as one minus the normalized Shannon entropy of productive rearrangement frequencies. Only overrepresented clonotypes making up at least 0.05% of the repertoire of each patient were included in the public clonotype analysis. Around 12 age-matched healthy donor repertoires from immuneACCESS were used as controls for clonality. TCRdb took over this immuneACCESS table, retaining in-frame rearrangements with V and J assigned. Such tables are incomplete; in checked studies, under half of the missing clones stem from an unresolved V gene, and the remainder is unexplained. The V and J calls and clone size come from that table; D and trimming were worked out from the DNA. Across this sample there are 15,000 or so clones, with approximately 60% seen only once. 40% of the sample belongs to the ten largest clones.

Points the paper makes about the study in general: Public clonotypes were rare and either shrank or stayed stable during treatment, and the rise in clonality at ibrutinib response reflected expansion of private clonotypes. Clonality increased at ibrutinib response, stayed stable in sustained remission, and fell back toward baseline at progression. At baseline, clonality was higher than in age-matched healthy donors and showed a strong correlation with circulating CD8+ T-cell counts. Sampling times were not matched between sustained-remission and progressing patients, and lymph node repertoires were not studied.

This chain is built from TRBV25-1 and TRBJ1-2; the D gene remains uncertain. This receptor was identified in a human donor with chronic lymphocytic leukemia. Sequenced here: PBMCs, sampled before ibrutinib treatment. The DNA sequence is given as TGTGCCAGCAGCCAGCTTAACTATGGCTACACCTTC. This codes for CASSQLNYGYTF.